This TCR beta chain comes out of a study of cytotoxic CD8 clonotypes in ibrutinib-treated CLL. Sequencing was performed with immunoSEQ multiplex PCR; in TCRdb, only in-frame clones are kept and a portion is missing. The sample shows fewer than 400,000 clones, roughly 70% of them seen only once. The V and J ends lost 3 bases and 0 bases respectively, with 15 bases between them. The CDR3 extends over 16 amino acids. The V gene's germline CDR1 is SQVTM and CDR2 ANQGSEA. The source material was PBMCs, sampled after 36 months of ibrutinib treatment. The rearrangement links TRBV29-1 to TRBJ2-1; a weak D match, TRBD2 (5 bases). This sequence was found in a human donor with chronic lymphocytic leukemia. The CDR3 nucleotides read TGCAGCGTTGATCAGCGCAGCGGAAGCTCCTACAATGAGCAGTTCTTC. It translates to CSVDQRSGSSYNEQFF.